This TCR beta chain stems from a study of shared clonotypes between healthy human individuals. Study-wide points: Represented diversity, genetic and exposure-history alike, was limited by few donors. Sequencing depth was predicted to influence how clonotypes are shared among donors.

CDR1 MNHEY and CDR2 SMNVEV come from the germline V gene (reference sequence). Germline trimming cut 4 bases from V and 0 bases from J; bases unmatched to any gene: 3. The length of the CDR3 is 15 residues. The data were produced by immunoSEQ multiplex PCR, yet TCRdb's version contains in-frame clones alone and is incomplete. The sample lists 97,000 or so clones, roughly 45% occurring once. This clone was detected only a few times. Its matching antigen is unknown. The chain is built from TRBV27 and TRBJ1-5, with 7 bases that match TRBD1. Sequencing was done on a sample of PBMCs. The receptor's source is a woman aged 40-49 years in good health. Some clones in this sample may be carry-over from other donors' samples. The CDR3 coding sequence is TGTGCCAGCAGTTGGGGACAGTATAGCAATCAGCCCCAGCATTTT. Translation gives CASSWGQYSNQPQHF.